The entry below describes one T cell receptor (beta chain). This clone's antigen is unknown. Nothing much larger sits one base from this clone, and base qualities are not available. CDR1 is given as SGHRS and CDR2 as YFSETQ, both from the germline V gene. Spanning cysteine to phenylalanine, the CDR3 consists of 15 amino acids. The only DNA kept is the CDR3, 45 bases in frame from the first base. V trim: 2 bases; J trim: 8 bases; unmatched bases: 6. In total, 600 or so healthy bone marrow donors made up the cohort. Cohort members were all nominally healthy when sampled, although unrecorded immune exposures were likely present. The donor was CMV seropositive and was included in the group of approximately 300 seropositive cohort members. Each donor provided a peripheral blood sample, and peripheral blood mononuclear cells were used for TCR beta sequencing. Genomic DNA extraction from the blood cell samples was performed with the Qiagen DNeasy Blood Extraction Kit.

This sample stems from a study of cytomegalovirus exposure and HLA in healthy donors (TCRdb year 2017). Study-level background: An earlier analysis of approximately 590 of the donors reported about 250 Gb of sequence data and 117 million unique TCR beta sequences from 150 million to 200 million T cells. Around 320 gigabases of sequencing data and 78 million or so unique TCR sequences were included in an early release covering under 650 HLA-typed donors. Among the roughly 370 genotyped donors, approximately 81% belonged to the genetic ancestry cluster associated with self-reported Caucasian donors. The study was designed to test whether signatures of past pathogen exposure could be identified by cataloging public T cell receptors. Using immunosequencing, the study profiled T cell repertoires from approximately 700 subjects and related those repertoires to cytomegalovirus serostatus. In addition to the first cohort of 650 to 800 subjects, a separate validation cohort of 120 different subjects was used. To predict cytomegalovirus infection status, the study combined high-throughput TCR immunosequencing, statistical association of individual TCRs with disease status, and machine learning. A later analysis re-examined previously published TCR beta repertoires from 610 or so donors and added high-resolution HLA genotyping to investigate patterns of TCR occurrence. In the later analysis, no new phenotypic data were used to find candidate immune exposures; instead, reliance was placed on TCR beta sequences and their occurrence across donors. An earlier analysis of about 600 of the donors used high-throughput TCR beta sequencing to judge whether each TCR beta V gene segment behaved as functional or pseudogenic. Donor age, sex, ethnicity and CMV serostatus were collected together with the repertoire data. In a later genetic analysis, genome-wide SNP genotypes for 398 of the 666 donors were used, and that subset was treated as a discovery cohort. All discovery cohort repertoires had been generated on a single sequencing platform. Class I and class II HLA loci were covered by the typing at four-digit resolution. Typing coverage varied by locus: roughly 629-640 donors for A, B, C, DRB1 and DQB1; roughly 510 for DQA1; nearly 610 for DPA1; approximately 490 for DPB1. Four or five DR-DQ haplotypes were handled as single units for association and clustering because linkage in the cohort was strong. Among several hundred genotyped donors of the cohort, an average of around 250,000 unique TCR beta nucleotide sequences was sequenced per donor, of which approximately 19% were non-productive.

What the research found in general, with its limitations: Cytomegalovirus status was reported to be diagnosed by the classifier with high specificity and sensitivity in both the original and validation cohorts. A group of highly shared sequence variants was considered likely to be a technical artifact of the sequencing pipeline. According to a later analysis, TCR association rates differed among HLA loci, with DRB1 alleles showing the most associated TCRs and HLA-C alleles showing the fewest. This cohort had only TCR beta chains sequenced, and the lack of alpha or paired-chain data limited which features could be detected. In an earlier analysis of about 550 of the donors, most TCR beta V segments were observed in productive rearrangements about 90% or about 30% of the time, broadly matching IMGT annotations. The study gave a list of over 150 TCR beta chains associated with cytomegalovirus. A further reported finding was that TCR beta sequences accurately predicted the HLA-A and HLA-B alleles for most subjects in the first cohort. Several of the top co-occurrence clusters appeared to be linked to parvovirus B19, influenza, CMV and Epstein-Barr virus, according to a later analysis. A few of the identified cytomegalovirus-associated TCR beta chains were confirmed in vitro to be specific for cytomegalovirus antigens. Most TCR sequences were seen in very few donors, while some public TCRs were found in many individuals. According to a later genetic analysis, donors in an Asian-associated ancestry cluster had fewer N-insertions in productive TCRs than the roughly 670-donor mean. The only immune exposure information available for the cohort was CMV serostatus. Because HLA typing was missing for some donors at each locus, association tests included only the typed subset. According to a later analysis, most CMV-associated TCR beta chains appeared to be HLA-restricted, and the HLA associations seemed to be driven largely by CMV exposure. According to the authors, the approach could potentially be generalized to other disease states and immunological phenotypes. The earlier analysis of some 560 of the donors excluded 15 to 20 rarely observed V segments, including chromosome 9 orphons, because counts were too low. When HLA alleles, especially DR and DQ, strongly co-occurred, TCR associations were difficult to assign to individual alleles. V-gene and J-gene trimming of TCR beta chains was associated with a missense DCLRE1C variant in a later genetic analysis, and the association was replicated in an independent cohort. Correlated functional status among segregating V segments might reflect linkage disequilibrium, but an unknown experimental factor could not be ruled out. The 87-base-pair reads could not distinguish some IMGT-functional V segments, including TRBV6-2 and TRBV6-3, so those segments were excluded. In a later analysis, HLA-associated TCR beta chains were found to be more clonally expanded and to have lower generation probabilities than equally common non-associated chains. At a false discovery rate of 0.05, a later analysis linked about 16,000 TCR beta sequences to specific HLA alleles. Presence/absence analyses assumed roughly uniform sequencing depth across donors, an assumption that may not hold.

The method behind the library was the immunoSEQ multiplex PCR assay. For the multiplex PCR, a mixture combining 60 forward primers for TCR Vbeta segments and 13 reverse primers for TCR Jbeta segments was used. The CDR3 region of rearranged TCR beta genes was amplified from genomic DNA by a multiplex PCR assay. The amplified TCR beta libraries were sequenced on the Illumina HiSeq System as 87-base-pair reads. Under the source paper's analysis protocol: Across the 500 to 850 repertoires, a later analysis counted approximately 75 million unique TCR beta chains, roughly 11 million of which were shared by at least two donors. A nearest-neighbor algorithm error-corrected the raw reads and collapsed the reads into unique sequences, merging closely related sequences to remove PCR and sequencing errors. CDR3 sequences were aligned to IMGT reference sequences to assign V, D and J gene segments. For a sequence to be retained, at least a six-nucleotide match to both a V gene segment and a J gene segment was required. Rearrangements were called productive when the CDR3 lacked stop codons and stayed in frame with V and J; all others were non-productive. Following IMGT convention, CDR3 was defined as the stretch from the second conserved V-encoded cysteine to the conserved J-encoded phenylalanine. Sequences without an unambiguous match to a single V gene segment were excluded from the earlier analysis of approximately 600 of the donors. An earlier analysis of fewer than 750 of the donors called V segments functional above 56.7% productive rearrangements and segregating when the between-donor standard deviation exceeded 5%. A statistical classification framework was built for diagnosing cytomegalovirus status from the catalog of TCR beta chain sequences. In a later analysis, TCR nucleotide sequences were compared against IMGT/GENE-DB human TR gene sequences so that V and J genes could be assigned. A later analysis assigned CDR3 sequences and most-parsimonious VDJ recombination scenarios with the TCRdist pipeline. A later analysis defined each TCR beta chain by its CDR3 amino acid sequence plus V-gene family, and excluded reads lacking a unique V-gene family. In a later analysis, nearly 600 highly shared, low-generation-probability nucleotide sequences were removed to address suspected cross-contamination and a sequencing artifact. For each public chain, a later analysis derived a clonal expansion index from normalized ranks of inferred template counts within each repertoire. Generation probabilities in a later analysis came from a VDJ recombination model fitted to out-of-frame rearrangements, and those results were checked against IGoR. In a later analysis, hypergeometric tests were used to score TCR-TCR, TCR-HLA and TCR-CMV co-occurrence, with a repertoire-size bias correction applied to TCR pairs. False discovery rates were estimated in a later analysis by permuting HLA or CMV assignments 20 times. A later analysis grouped co-occurring TCRs with DBSCAN, adding TCRdist sequence similarity when clustering within HLA-allele-positive subsets. Repertoires with fewer than 30,000 or more than 120,000 public chains were left out of co-occurrence clustering, as were four to six repertoires with anomalous nucleotide sharing. Sourced from immuneACCESS, this table was stored by TCRdb with only in-frame sequences that have V and J called. A share of the clones is absent; for the studies checked, an unresolved V gene accounts for under half, and the remainder has no known explanation. V, J and clone size are those of that table, while D and trimming were read from the DNA. The sample table shows some 140,000 clones, and about 80% are seen once. In total, the top ten clones hold 1% to 1.5% of the sample.

The source is a male donor in good health and CMV-seropositive. Sequencing was done on a sample of PBMCs. The chain joins TRBV5-1 to TRBJ1-6; 8 central bases correspond to TRBD1. CDR3 reads: CASSFAQGADSPLHF. The nucleotide sequence is given as TGCGCCAGCAGCTTTGCCCAGGGGGCTGATTCACCCCTCCACTTT.